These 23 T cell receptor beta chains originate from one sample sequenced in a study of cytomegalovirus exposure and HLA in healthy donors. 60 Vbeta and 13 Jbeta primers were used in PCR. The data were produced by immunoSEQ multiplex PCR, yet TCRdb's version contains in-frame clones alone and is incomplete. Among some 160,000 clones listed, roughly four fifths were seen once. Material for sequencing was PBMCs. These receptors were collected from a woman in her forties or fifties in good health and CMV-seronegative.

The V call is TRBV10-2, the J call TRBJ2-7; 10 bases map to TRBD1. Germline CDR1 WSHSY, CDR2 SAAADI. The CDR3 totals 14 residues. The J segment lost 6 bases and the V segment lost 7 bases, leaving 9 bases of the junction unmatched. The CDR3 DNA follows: TGCGCCAGCACCCTGGAGGGACAGGGGTCCGAGCAGTACTTC. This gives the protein CASTLEGQGSEQYF.

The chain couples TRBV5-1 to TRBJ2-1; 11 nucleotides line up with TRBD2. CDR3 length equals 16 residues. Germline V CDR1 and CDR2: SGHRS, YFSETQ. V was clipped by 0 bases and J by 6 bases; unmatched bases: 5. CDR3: CASSLELLAGGNEQFF. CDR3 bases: TGCGCCAGCAGCTTGGAGTTGCTAGCGGGGGGCAATGAGCAGTTCTTC.

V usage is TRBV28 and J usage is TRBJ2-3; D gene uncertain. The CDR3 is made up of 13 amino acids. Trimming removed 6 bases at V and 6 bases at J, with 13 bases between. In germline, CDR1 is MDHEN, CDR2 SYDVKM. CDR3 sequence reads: CASSQVDWDTQYF. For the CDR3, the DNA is TGTGCCAGCAGCCAAGTAGACTGGGATACGCAGTATTTT.

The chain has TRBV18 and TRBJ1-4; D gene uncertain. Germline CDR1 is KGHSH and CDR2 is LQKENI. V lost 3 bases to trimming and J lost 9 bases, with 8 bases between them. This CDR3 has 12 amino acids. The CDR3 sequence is CASSPDSQKLFF. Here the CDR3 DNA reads TGTGCCAGCTCACCCGACTCTCAAAAACTGTTTTTT. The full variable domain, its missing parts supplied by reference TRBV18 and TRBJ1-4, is NAGVMQNPRHLVRRRGQEARLRCSPMKGHSHVYWYRQLPEEGLKFMVYLQKENIIDESGMPKERFSAEFPKEGPSILRIQQVVRGDSAAYFCASSPDSQKLFFGSGTQLSVL.

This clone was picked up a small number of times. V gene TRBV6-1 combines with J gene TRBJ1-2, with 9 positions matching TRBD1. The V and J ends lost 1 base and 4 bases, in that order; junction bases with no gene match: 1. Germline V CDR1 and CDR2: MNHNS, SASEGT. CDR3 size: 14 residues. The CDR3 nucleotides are TGTGCCAGCAGTGAAGGGGGACAGGGCTATGGCTACACCTTC. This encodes CASSEGGQGYGYTF.

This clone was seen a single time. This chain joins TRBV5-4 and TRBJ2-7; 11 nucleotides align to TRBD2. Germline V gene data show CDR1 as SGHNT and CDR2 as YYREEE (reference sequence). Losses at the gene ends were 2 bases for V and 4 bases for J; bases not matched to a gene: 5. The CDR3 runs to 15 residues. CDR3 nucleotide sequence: TGTGCCAGCAGCTTTGGTAGCGGGGGGGATTACGAGCAGTACTTC. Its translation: CASSFGSGGDYEQYF.

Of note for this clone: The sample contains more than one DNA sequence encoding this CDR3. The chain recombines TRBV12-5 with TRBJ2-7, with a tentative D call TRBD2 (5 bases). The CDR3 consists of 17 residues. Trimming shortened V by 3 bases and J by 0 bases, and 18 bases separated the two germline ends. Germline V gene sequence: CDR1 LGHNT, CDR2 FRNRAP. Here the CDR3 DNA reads TGTGCTAGTGGTTTCCAAAAATCACTAGAGAGCTCCTACGAGCAGTACTTC. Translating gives CASGFQKSLESSYEQYF.

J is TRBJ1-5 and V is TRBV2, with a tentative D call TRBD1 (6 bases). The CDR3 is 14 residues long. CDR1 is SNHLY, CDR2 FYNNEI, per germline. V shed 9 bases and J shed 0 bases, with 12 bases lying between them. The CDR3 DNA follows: TGTGCCAGATCTCAGGGGAGTAGCAATCAGCCCCAGCATTTT. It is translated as CARSQGSSNQPQHF.

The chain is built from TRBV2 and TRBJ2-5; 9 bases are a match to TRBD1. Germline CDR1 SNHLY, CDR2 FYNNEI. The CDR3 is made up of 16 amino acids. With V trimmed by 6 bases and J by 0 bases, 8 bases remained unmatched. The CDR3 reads CASRDYGQGYQETQYF. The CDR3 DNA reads TGTGCCAGCAGGGACTACGGACAGGGGTACCAAGAGACCCAGTACTTC.

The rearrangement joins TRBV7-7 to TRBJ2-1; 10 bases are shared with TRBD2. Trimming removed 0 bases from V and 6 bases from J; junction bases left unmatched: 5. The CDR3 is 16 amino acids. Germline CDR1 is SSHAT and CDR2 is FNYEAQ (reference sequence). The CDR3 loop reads CASSLAPGLAANEQFF. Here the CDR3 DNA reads TGTGCCAGCAGCTTAGCGCCCGGACTAGCGGCCAATGAGCAGTTCTTC.

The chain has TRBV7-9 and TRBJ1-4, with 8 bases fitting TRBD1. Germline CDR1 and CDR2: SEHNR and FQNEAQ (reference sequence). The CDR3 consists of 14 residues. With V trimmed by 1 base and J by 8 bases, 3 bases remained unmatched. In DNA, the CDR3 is TGTGCCAGCAGCTTAGGGACAGGGCAGGAAAAACTGTTTTTT. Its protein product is CASSLGTGQEKLFF.

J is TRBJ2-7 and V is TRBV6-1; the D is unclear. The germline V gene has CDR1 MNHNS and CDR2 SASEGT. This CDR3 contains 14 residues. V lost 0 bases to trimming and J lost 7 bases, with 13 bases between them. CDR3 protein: CASSEAPTLREQYF. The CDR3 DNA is TGTGCCAGCAGTGAAGCCCCTACACTGCGGGAGCAGTACTTC.

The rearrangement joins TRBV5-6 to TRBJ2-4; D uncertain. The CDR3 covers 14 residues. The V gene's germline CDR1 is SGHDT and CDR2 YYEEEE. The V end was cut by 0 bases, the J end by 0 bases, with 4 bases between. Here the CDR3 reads CASSLGGAKNIQYF. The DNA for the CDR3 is TGTGCCAGCAGCTTGGGCGGAGCCAAAAACATTCAGTACTTC.

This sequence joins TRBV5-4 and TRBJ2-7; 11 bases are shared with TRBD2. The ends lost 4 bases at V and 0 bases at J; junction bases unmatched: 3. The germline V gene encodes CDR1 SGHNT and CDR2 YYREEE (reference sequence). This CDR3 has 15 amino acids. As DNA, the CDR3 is TGTGCCAGCAGCAGAACTAGCGGGAGCTCCTACGAGCAGTACTTC. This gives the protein CASSRTSGSSYEQYF.

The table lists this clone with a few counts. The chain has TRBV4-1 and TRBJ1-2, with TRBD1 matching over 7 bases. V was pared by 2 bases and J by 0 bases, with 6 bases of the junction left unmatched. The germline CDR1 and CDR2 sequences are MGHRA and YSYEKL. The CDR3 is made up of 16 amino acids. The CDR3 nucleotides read TGCGCCAGCAGCCAATCGGCCGGGACAGCTAACTATGGCTACACCTTC. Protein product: CASSQSAGTANYGYTF.

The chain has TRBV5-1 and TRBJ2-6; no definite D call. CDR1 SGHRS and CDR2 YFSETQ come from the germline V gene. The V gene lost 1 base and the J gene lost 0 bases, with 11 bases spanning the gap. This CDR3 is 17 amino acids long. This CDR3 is CASSLSLRHSGANVLTF. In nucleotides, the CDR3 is TGCGCCAGCAGCTTGAGTCTGCGGCACTCTGGGGCCAACGTCCTGACTTTC. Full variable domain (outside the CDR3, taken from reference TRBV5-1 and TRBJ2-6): KAGVTQTPRYLIKTRGQQVTLSCSPISGHRSVSWYQQTPGQGLQFLFEYFSETQRNKGNFPGRFSGRQFSNSRSEMNVSTLELGDSALYLCASSLSLRHSGANVLTFGAGSRLTVL.

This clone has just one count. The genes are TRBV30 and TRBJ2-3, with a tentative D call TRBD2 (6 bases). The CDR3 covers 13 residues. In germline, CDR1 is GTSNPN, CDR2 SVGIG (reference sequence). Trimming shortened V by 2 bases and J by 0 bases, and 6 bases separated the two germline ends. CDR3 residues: CAWSRGSTDTQYF. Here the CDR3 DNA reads TGTGCCTGGAGTCGGGGGAGCACAGATACGCAGTATTTT.

The CDR3 DNA sequence: TGTGCCAGCAGCGCGCCGGGGGGCCGTGGCTACACCTTC. Its translation: CASSAPGGRGYTF. The V gene is TRBV7-9, the J gene TRBJ1-2; the D gene is possibly TRBD1 (6 bases). Trimming removed 5 bases from V and 7 bases from J, with 14 bases in between. The CDR3 is 13 amino acids. Per the germline V gene, CDR1 is SEHNR and CDR2 is FQNEAQ (reference sequence).

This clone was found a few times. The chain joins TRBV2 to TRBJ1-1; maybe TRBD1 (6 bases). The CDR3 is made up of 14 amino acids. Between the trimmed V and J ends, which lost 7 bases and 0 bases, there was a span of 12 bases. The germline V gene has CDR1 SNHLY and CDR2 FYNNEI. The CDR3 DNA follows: TGTGCCAGCACCGCGACAGGAATGAACACTGAAGCTTTCTTT. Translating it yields CASTATGMNTEAFF.

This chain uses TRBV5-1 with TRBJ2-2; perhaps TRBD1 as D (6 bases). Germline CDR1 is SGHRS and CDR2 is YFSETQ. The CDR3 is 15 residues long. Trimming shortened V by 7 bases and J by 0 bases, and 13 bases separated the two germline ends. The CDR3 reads CASFLGASNTGELFF. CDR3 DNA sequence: TGCGCCAGCTTCTTGGGGGCCTCGAACACCGGGGAGCTGTTTTTT.

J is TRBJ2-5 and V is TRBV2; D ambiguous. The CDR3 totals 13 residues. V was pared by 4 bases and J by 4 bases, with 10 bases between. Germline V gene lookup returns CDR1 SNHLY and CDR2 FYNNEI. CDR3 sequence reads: CASSGSPRETQYF. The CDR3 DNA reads TGTGCCAGCAGTGGTAGCCCCCGAGAGACCCAGTACTTC. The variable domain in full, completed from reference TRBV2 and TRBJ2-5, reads EPEVTQTPSHQVTQMGQEVILRCVPISNHLYFYWYRQILGQKVEFLVSFYNNEISEKSEIFDDQFSVERPDGSNFTLKIRSTKLEDSAMYFCASSGSPRETQYFGPGTRLLVL.

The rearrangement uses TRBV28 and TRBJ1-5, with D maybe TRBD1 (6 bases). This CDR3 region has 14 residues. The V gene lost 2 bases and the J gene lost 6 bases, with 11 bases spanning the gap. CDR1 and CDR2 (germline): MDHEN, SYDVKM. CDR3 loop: CASSLGGGLQPQHF. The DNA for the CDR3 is TGTGCCAGCAGTTTAGGGGGGGGGCTTCAGCCCCAGCATTTT.

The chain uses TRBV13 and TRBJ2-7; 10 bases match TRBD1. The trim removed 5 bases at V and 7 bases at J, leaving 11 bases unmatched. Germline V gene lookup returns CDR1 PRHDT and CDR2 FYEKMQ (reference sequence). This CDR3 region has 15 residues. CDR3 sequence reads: CASSTLTGGAGEQYF. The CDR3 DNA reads TGTGCCAGCAGCACCCTGACAGGGGGCGCGGGTGAGCAGTACTTC.